The 4 T cell receptor beta chains listed next were all sequenced from one sample in a study of PD-1 blockade in classical Hodgkin lymphoma. Noted time point: cycle 4 day 1 (C4D1), after about 6 weeks of nivolumab. Every single patient, without exception, relapsed after autologous stem cell transplantation, and brentuximab vedotin exposure varied. Clones were read by immunoSEQ multiplex PCR, and TCRdb kept only the in-frame ones, dropping some. The repertoire includes 15,000 to 20,000 clones, about four fifths of them detected once, and about 14% sits in the top ten. The source material was peripheral blood mononuclear cells (PBMCs), sampled before the fourth cycle of nivolumab. The source of these receptors is a human donor with classical Hodgkin lymphoma.

The rearrangement links TRBV6-1 to TRBJ2-5; no clear D gene. V was trimmed by 6 bases and J by 5 bases, leaving 7 bases between them. Germline-derived CDR1 and CDR2 are MNHNS and SASEGT. CDR3 length equals 11 residues. Here the CDR3 reads CASSHGETQYF. The CDR3, as DNA: TGTGCCAGCAGCCATGGGGAGACCCAGTACTTC.

The chain couples TRBV7-9 to TRBJ2-1; 7 positions match TRBD1. The CDR3 length is 13 residues. In germline, CDR1 is SEHNR, CDR2 FQNEAQ (reference sequence). The trim removed 5 bases at V and 5 bases at J, leaving 3 bases unmatched. CDR3 region: CASSRTGNNEQFF. The CDR3, as DNA: TGTGCCAGCAGCCGGACAGGAAACAATGAGCAGTTCTTC.

The chain couples TRBV19 to TRBJ2-3; D tentatively reads TRBD1 or TRBD2 (5 bases each). This CDR3 has 15 amino acids. Germline loops: CDR1 LNHDA, CDR2 SQIVND (reference sequence). V gave up 3 bases and J gave up 3 bases, with 13 bases separating them. The DNA of the CDR3 is TGTGCCAGTAGTATCGGGACCCGAGGAACAGATACGCAGTATTTT. This translates into CASSIGTRGTDTQYF.

The chain has TRBV7-6 and TRBJ1-6; D remains ambiguous. V was shortened by 2 bases and J by 8 bases, with 10 bases between the two germline ends. The germline CDR1 and CDR2 sequences are SGHVS and FNYEAQ. The CDR3 is made up of 14 amino acids. The CDR3: CASSLSSGDSPLHF. CDR3 bases: TGTGCCAGCAGCTTAAGCAGCGGTGATTCACCCCTCCACTTT.